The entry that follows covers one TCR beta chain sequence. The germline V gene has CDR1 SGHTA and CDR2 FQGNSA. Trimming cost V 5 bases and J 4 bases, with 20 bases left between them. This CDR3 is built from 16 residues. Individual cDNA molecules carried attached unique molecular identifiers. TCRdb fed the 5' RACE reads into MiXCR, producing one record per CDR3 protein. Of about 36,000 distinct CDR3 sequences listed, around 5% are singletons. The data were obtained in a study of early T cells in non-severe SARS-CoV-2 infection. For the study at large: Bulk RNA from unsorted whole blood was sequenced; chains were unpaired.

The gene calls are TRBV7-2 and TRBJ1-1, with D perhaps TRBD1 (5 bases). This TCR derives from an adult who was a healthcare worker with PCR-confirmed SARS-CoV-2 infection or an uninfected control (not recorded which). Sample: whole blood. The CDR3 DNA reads TGTGCCAGCAGCATAAGCTTAGGAGGGAGGGGCACTGAAGCTTTCTTT. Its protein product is CASSISLGGRGTEAFF.